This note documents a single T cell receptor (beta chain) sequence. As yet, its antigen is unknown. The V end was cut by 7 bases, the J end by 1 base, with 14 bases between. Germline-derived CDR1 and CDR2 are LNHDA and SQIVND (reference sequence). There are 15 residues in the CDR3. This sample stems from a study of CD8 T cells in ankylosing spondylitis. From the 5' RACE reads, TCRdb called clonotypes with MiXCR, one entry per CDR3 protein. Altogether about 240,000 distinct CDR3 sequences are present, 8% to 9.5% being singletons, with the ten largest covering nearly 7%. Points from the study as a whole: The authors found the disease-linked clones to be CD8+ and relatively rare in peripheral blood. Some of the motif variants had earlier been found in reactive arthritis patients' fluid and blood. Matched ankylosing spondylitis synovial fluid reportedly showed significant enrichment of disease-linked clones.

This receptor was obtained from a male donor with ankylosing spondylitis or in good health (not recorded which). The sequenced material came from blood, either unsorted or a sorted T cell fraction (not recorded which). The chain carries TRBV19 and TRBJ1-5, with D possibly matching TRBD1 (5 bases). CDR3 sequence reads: CASTQWGSSNQPQHF. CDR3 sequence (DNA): TGTGCCAGTACCCAGTGGGGGAGCAGCAATCAGCCCCAGCATTTT.